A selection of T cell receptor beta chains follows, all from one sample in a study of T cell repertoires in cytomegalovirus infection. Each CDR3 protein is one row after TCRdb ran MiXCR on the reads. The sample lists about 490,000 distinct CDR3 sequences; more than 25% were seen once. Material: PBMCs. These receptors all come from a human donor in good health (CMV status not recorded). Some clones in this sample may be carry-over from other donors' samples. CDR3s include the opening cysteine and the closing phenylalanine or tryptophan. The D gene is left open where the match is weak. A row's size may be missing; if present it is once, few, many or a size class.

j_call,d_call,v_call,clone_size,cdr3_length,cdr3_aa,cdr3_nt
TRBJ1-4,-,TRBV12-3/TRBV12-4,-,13,CASSLIAIEKLFF,TGTGCCAGCAGTTTAATCGCCATTGAAAAACTGTTTTTT
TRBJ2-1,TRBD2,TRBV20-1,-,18,CSARGSSGRALVNNEQFF,TGCAGTGCTCGAGGGTCTAGCGGGAGGGCCTTGGTCAACAATGAGCAGTTCTTC
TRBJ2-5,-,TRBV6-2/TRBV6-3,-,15,CASSYSSGDQETQYF,TGTGCCAGCAGTTACTCATCCGGAGACCAAGAGACCCAGTACTTC
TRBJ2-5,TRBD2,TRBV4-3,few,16,CASSSTGLAGGETQYF,TGCGCCAGCAGCTCGACGGGACTAGCGGGAGGAGAGACCCAGTACTTC
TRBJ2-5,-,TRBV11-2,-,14,CASSHWGAGETQYF,TGTGCCAGCAGCCACTGGGGGGCAGGAGAGACCCAGTACTTC
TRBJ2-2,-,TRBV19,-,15,CASSTPGQNTGELFF,TGTGCCAGTAGTACACCGGGACAGAACACCGGGGAGCTGTTTTTT
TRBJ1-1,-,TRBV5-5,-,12,CASNWWEGGAFF,TGTGCCAGCAACTGGTGGGAGGGGGGGGCTTTCTTT
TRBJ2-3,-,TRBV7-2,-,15,CASSSGVIGTDTQYF,TGTGCCAGCAGCTCGGGGGTGATCGGCACAGATACGCAGTATTTT
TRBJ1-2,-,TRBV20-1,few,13,CSAFQGVNYGYTF,TGCAGTGCTTTCCAGGGTGTTAACTATGGCTACACCTTC
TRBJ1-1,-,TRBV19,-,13,CASNQGRRPEAFF,TGTGCCAGTAATCAGGGGAGGAGGCCTGAAGCTTTCTTT
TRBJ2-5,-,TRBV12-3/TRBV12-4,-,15,CASSETGTWKVAQYF,TGTGCCAGCAGCGAGACCGGGACTTGGAAGGTGGCCCAGTACTTC
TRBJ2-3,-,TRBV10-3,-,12,CAISGGGDTQYF,TGTGCCATCAGTGGGGGAGGAGATACGCAGTATTTT
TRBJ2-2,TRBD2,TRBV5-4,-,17,CASSTGLAGMNTGELFF,TGTGCCAGCAGCACCGGACTAGCGGGGATGAACACCGGGGAGCTGTTTTTT
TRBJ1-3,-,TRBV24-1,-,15,CATSDRWNPGNTIYF,TGTGCCACCAGTGACCGCTGGAACCCTGGAAACACCATATATTTT
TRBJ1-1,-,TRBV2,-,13,CASSVFRATEAFF,TGTGCCAGCAGTGTTTTTAGGGCCACTGAAGCTTTCTTT
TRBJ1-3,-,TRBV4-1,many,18,CASSQVPASGRSGNTIYF,TGCGCCAGCAGCCAAGTTCCTGCCTCCGGCCGCTCTGGAAACACCATATATTTT
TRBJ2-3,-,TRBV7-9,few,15,CASSPQDRDTDTQYF,TGTGCCAGCAGCCCACAGGATCGGGACACAGATACGCAGTATTTT
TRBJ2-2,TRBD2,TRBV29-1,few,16,CSVGLAGKINTGELFF,TGCAGCGTTGGGCTAGCGGGGAAGATAAACACCGGGGAGCTGTTTTTT
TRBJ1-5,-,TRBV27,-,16,CASSLLVANSNQPQHF,TGTGCCAGCAGTTTATTGGTAGCTAATAGCAATCAGCCCCAGCATTTT
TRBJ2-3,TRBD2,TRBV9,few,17,CASSVGTSGASTDTQYF,TGTGCCAGCAGCGTAGGGACTAGCGGGGCCAGCACAGATACGCAGTATTTT
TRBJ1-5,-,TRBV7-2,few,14,CASSPDAGKQPQHF,TGTGCCAGCAGCCCGGATGCGGGTAAACAGCCCCAGCATTTT
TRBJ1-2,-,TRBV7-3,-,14,CASSEGRINYGYTF,TGTGCCAGCAGCGAGGGACGGATCAACTATGGCTACACCTTC
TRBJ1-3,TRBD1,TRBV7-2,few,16,CASSLAGQNSGNTIYF,TGTGCCAGCAGCTTAGCGGGACAGAACTCTGGAAACACCATATATTTT
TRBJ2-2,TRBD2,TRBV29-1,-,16,CSVGLAAMGVTGELFF,TGCAGCGTTGGGCTAGCGGCTATGGGGGTAACCGGGGAGCTGTTTTTT
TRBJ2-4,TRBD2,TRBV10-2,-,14,CASSVAGGRNIQYF,TGCGCCAGCAGTGTGGCGGGAGGGAGGAACATTCAGTACTTC
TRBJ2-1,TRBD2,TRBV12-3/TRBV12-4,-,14,CASSFGTSHNEQFF,TGTGCCAGCAGCTTCGGGACTAGCCATAATGAGCAGTTCTTC
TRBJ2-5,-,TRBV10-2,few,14,CASTLGRNQETQYF,TGCGCCAGCACGTTGGGACGGAACCAAGAGACCCAGTACTTC
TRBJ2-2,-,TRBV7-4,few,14,CASRGLVPTGELFF,TGTGCCAGCAGGGGACTGGTCCCCACCGGGGAGCTGTTTTTT
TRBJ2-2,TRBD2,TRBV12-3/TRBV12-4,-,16,CASGLAGGPATGELFF,TGTGCCAGTGGACTAGCGGGAGGGCCGGCCACCGGGGAGCTGTTTTTT
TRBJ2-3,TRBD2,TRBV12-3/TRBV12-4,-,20,CASSPTPGLAGGGGTDTQYF,TGTGCCAGCAGTCCTACTCCTGGACTAGCGGGAGGCGGGGGCACAGATACGCAGTATTTT
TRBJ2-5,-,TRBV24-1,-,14,CATSDPDTEETQYF,TGTGCCACCAGTGATCCGGACACTGAAGAGACCCAGTACTTC
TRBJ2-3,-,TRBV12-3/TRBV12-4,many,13,CASSLMTTDTQYF,TGTGCCAGCAGTTTGATGACCACAGATACGCAGTATTTT
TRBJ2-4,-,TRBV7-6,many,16,CASSEDFYGAKNIQYF,TGTGCCAGCAGCGAGGATTTCTACGGGGCCAAAAACATTCAGTACTTC
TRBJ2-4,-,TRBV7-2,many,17,CASSPGWAALAKNIQYF,TGTGCCAGCAGCCCCGGGTGGGCAGCTCTAGCCAAAAACATTCAGTACTTC
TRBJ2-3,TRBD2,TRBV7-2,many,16,CASSSHLAGVGDTQYF,TGTGCCAGCAGCTCTCATCTAGCGGGAGTTGGAGATACGCAGTATTTT
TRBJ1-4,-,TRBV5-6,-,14,CASSFRGFGEKLFF,TGTGCCAGCAGCTTCAGAGGATTCGGGGAAAAACTGTTTTTT
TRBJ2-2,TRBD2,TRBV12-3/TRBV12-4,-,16,CASSFPAGGRTGELFF,TGTGCCAGCAGTTTCCCAGCGGGAGGGCGCACCGGGGAGCTGTTTTTT
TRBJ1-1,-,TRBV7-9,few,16,CASSPPTGTKNTEAFF,TGTGCCAGCAGCCCACCCACCGGGACAAAGAACACTGAAGCTTTCTTT
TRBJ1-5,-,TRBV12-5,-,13,CASGGVGDQPQHF,TGTGCTAGTGGGGGGGTAGGGGATCAGCCCCAGCATTTT
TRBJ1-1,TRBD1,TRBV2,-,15,CASRFPGQGQTEAFF,TGTGCCAGCAGATTCCCGGGACAGGGACAAACTGAAGCTTTCTTT
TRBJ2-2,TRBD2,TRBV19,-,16,CASRRLAVANTGELFF,TGTGCCAGTAGAAGACTAGCGGTCGCGAACACCGGGGAGCTGTTTTTT
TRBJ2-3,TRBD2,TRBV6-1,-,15,CASSSGRVRTDTQYF,TGTGCCAGCAGTAGCGGGAGGGTCCGCACAGATACGCAGTATTTT
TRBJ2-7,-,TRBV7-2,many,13,CASSLGGPYEQYF,TGTGCCAGCAGCTTAGGAGGACCCTACGAGCAGTACTTC
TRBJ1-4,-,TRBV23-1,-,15,CASSQSKQHNEKLFF,TGCGCCAGCAGTCAATCGAAACAGCACAATGAAAAACTGTTTTTT
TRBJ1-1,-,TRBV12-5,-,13,CASGLRQATEAFF,TGTGCTAGTGGTTTGCGACAGGCCACTGAAGCTTTCTTT
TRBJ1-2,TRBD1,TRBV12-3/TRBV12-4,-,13,CASRQGVSYGYTF,TGTGCCAGCAGACAGGGGGTGAGCTATGGCTACACCTTC
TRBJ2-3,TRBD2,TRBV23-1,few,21,CASSQEIPGLAGGPRTDTQYF,TGCGCCAGCAGTCAAGAAATCCCGGGACTAGCGGGAGGGCCTAGAACAGATACGCAGTATTTT
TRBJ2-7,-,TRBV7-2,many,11,CASSNKNEQYF,TGTGCCAGCAGCAACAAGAACGAGCAGTACTTC
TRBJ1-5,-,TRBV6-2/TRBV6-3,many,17,CASSYSIRGAESQPQHF,TGTGCCAGCAGTTACTCGATCCGGGGGGCGGAAAGCCAGCCCCAGCATTTT
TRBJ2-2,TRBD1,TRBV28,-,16,CASMEYGTVLTGELFF,TGTGCCAGCATGGAATATGGGACAGTCCTCACCGGGGAGCTGTTTTTT
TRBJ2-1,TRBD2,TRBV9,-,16,CASSVGGSGTYNEQFF,TGTGCCAGCAGCGTAGGCGGGAGTGGTACCTACAATGAGCAGTTCTTC
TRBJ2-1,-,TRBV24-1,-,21,CATSALGKFAGLRSSYNEQFF,TGTGCCACCAGTGCCCTTGGTAAATTCGCGGGACTCCGAAGCTCCTACAATGAGCAGTTCTTC